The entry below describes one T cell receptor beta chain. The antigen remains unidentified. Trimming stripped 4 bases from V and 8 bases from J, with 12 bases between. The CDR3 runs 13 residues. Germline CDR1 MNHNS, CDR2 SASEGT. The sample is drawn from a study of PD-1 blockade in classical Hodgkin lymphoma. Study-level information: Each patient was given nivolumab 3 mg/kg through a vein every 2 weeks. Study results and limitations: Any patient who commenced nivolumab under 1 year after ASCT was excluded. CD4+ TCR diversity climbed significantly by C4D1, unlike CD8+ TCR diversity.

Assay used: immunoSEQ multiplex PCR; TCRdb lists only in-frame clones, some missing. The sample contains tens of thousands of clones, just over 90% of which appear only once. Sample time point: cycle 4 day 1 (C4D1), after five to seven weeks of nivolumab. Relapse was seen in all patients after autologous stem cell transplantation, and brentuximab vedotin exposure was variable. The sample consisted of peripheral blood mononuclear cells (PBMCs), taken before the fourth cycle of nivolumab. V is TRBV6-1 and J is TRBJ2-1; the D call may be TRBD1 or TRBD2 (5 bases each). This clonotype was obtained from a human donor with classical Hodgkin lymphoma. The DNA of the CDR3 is TGTGCCAGCAGTGGATGGGGGAGCTATGAGCAGTTCTTC. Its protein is CASSGWGSYEQFF.